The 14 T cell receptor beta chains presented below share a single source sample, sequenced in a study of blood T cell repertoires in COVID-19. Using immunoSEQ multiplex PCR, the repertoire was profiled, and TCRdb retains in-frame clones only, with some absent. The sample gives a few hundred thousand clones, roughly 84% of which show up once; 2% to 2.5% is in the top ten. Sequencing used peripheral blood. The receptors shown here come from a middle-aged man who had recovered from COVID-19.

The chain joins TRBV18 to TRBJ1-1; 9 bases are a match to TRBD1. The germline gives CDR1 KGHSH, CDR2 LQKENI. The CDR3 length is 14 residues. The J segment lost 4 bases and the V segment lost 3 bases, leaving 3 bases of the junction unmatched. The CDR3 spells CASSPGTGSTEAFF. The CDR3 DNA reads TGTGCCAGCTCACCGGGGACAGGGAGCACTGAAGCTTTCTTT.

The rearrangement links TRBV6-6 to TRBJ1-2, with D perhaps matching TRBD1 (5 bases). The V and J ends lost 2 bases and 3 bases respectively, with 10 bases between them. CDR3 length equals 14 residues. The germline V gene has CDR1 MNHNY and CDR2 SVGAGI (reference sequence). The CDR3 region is CASSYAGVDYGYTF. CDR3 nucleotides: TGTGCCAGCAGTTACGCGGGGGTGGACTATGGCTACACCTTC.

The CDR3 DNA reads as TGCAGCGTTGCTTCTGGGGCCAACGTCCTGACTTTC. Amino acid sequence: CSVASGANVLTF. V usage is TRBV29-1 and J usage is TRBJ2-6; D gene unclear. Germline CDR1 reads SQVTM; CDR2 reads ANQGSEA. There are 12 residues in the CDR3. The V end lost 4 bases, the J end lost 1 base, and 2 bases lay between the germline ends.

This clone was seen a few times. The CDR3 nucleotides are TGTGCCAGCTCACCGGTGGCGGAAAGCGGCTACACCTTC. It yields the protein CASSPVAESGYTF. J is TRBJ1-2 and V is TRBV18; no firm D call. CDR3 length equals 13 residues. In germline, CDR1 is KGHSH, CDR2 LQKENI. V lost 3 bases and J 8 bases, leaving 13 bases between the germline ends.

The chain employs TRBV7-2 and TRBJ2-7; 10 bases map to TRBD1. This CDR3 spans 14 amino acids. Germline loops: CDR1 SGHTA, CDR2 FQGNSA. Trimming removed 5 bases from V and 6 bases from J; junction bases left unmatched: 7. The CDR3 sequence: CASSLDRGRAEQYF. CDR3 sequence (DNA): TGTGCCAGCAGCCTCGACAGGGGGCGAGCCGAGCAGTACTTC. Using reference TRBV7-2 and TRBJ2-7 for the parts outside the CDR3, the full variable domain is GAGVSQSPSNKVTEKGKDVELRCDPISGHTALYWYRQSLGQGLEFLIYFQGNSAPDKSGLPSDRFSAERTGGSVSTLTIQRTQQEDSAVYLCASSLDRGRAEQYFGPGTRLTVT.

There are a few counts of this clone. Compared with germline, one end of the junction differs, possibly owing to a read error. For the CDR3, the DNA is TGTGCCACCAGCAACCGACAGGGGTTAGGAAGGAACTTC. It encodes CATSNRQGLGRNF. The chain combines TRBV15 with TRBJ1-2, with 8 bases that match TRBD1. The germline gives CDR1 LNHNV, CDR2 YYDKDF (reference sequence). The CDR3 is 13 amino acids.

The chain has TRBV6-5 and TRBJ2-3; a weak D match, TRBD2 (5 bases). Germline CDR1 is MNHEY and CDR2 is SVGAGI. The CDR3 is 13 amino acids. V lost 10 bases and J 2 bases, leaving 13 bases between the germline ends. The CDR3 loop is CATKDSSTDTQYF. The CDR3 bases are TGTGCCACCAAGGACTCCTCCACAGATACGCAGTATTTT.

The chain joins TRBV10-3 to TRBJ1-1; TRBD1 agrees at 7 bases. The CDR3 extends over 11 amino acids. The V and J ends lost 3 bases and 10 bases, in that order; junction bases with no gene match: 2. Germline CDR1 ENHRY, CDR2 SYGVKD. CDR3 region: CAISDYRGAFF. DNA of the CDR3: TGTGCCATCAGTGATTACAGGGGAGCTTTCTTT.

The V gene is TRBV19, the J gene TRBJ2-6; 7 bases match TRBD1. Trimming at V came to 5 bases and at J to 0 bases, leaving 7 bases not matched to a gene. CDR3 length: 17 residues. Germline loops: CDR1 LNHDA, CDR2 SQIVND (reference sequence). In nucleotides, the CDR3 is TGTGCCAGTAGTGAGGACAGGCCACTCTCTGGGGCCAACGTCCTGACTTTC. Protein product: CASSEDRPLSGANVLTF.

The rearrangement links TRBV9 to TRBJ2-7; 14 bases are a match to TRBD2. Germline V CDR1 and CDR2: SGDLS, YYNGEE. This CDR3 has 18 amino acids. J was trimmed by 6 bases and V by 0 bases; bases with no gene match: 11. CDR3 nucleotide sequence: TGTGCCAGCAGCGTAGGCCCCGGACTAGCGGGGGGACCGGTCGAGCAGTACTTC. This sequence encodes CASSVGPGLAGGPVEQYF.

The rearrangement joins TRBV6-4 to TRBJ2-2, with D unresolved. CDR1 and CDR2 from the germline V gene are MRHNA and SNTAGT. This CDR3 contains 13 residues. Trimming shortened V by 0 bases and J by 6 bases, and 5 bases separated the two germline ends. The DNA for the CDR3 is TGTGCCAGCAGTGACTCGAGCGCCGGGGAGCTGTTTTTT. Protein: CASSDSSAGELFF.

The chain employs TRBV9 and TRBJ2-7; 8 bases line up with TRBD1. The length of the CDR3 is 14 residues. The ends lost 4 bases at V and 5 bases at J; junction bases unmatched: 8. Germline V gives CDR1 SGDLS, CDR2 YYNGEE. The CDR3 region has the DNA TGTGCCAGCAGCCAGGACAGGGTGGGAGACGAGCAGTACTTC. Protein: CASSQDRVGDEQYF.

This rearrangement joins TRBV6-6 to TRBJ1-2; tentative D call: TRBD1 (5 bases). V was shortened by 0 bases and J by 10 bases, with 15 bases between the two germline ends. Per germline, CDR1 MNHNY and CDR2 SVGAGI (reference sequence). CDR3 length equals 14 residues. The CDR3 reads CASSYSTASTDYTF. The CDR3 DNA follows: TGTGCCAGCAGTTACTCGACAGCCTCGACGGACTACACCTTC.

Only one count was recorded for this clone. The CDR3 protein is CASSWGPTEAFF. The CDR3 DNA is TGTGCCAGCAGTTGGGGGCCCACTGAAGCTTTCTTT. The chain couples TRBV28 to TRBJ1-1; the D gene is possibly TRBD1 (6 bases). This CDR3 is 12 amino acids long. The germline V gene encodes CDR1 MDHEN and CDR2 SYDVKM. Deletions cut 4 bases from V and 4 bases from J, with 7 bases between. Combining the CDR3 with reference TRBV28 and TRBJ1-1 gives the whole variable domain DVKVTQSSRYLVKRTGEKVFLECVQDMDHENMFWYRQDPGLGLRLIYFSYDVKMKEKGDIPEGYSVSREKKERFSLILESASTNQTSMYLCASSWGPTEAFFGQGTRLTVV.